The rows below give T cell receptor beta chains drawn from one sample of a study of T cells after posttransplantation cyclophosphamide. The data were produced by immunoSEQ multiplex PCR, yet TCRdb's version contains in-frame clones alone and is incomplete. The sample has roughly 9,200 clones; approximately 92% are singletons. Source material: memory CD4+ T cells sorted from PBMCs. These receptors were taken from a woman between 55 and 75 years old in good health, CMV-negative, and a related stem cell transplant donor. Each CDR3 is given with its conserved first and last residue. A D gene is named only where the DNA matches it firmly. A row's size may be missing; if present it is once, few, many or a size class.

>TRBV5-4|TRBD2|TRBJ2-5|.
CASSSPSGGASETQYF
TGTGCCAGCAGCTCGCCTAGCGGGGGGGCCTCGGAGACCCAGTACTTC
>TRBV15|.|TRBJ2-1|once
CATSSSGLMNEQFF
.
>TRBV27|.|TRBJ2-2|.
CASSSDQGSGELFF
TGTGCCAGCAGTTCCGATCAGGGGTCCGGGGAGCTGTTTTTT
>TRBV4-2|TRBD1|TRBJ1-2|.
CASSQGDQGASGYTF
TGTGCCAGCAGCCAAGGCGACCAGGGGGCTAGTGGCTACACCTTC
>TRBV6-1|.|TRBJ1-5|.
CASSGEIGNQPQHF
TGTGCCAGCAGTGGAGAGATAGGCAATCAGCCCCAGCATTTT
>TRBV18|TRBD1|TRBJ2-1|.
CASRTGPSNEQFF
TGTGCCAGTAGGACAGGGCCCAGCAATGAGCAGTTCTTC
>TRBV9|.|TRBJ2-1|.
CASSETDSLFFVEQFF
TGTGCCAGCAGCGAGACGGACAGCTTATTCTTTGTGGAGCAGTTCTTC
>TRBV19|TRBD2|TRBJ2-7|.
CASSIGRSWSYEQYF
TGTGCCAGTAGTATCGGGAGGAGTTGGTCCTACGAGCAGTACTTC
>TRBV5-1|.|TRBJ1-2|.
CASRQNSNYGYTF
TGCGCCAGCAGACAGAACAGTAACTATGGCTACACCTTC
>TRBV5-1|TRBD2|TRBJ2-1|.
CASSWRGLAGGLYNEQFF
TGCGCCAGCAGCTGGCGGGGACTAGCGGGGGGCCTCTACAATGAGCAGTTCTTC
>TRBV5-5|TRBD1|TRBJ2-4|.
CASNSGTGWDIQYF
TGTGCCAGCAACTCCGGGACAGGGTGGGACATTCAGTACTTC
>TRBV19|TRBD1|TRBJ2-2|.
CASSRVTGSAGELFF
TGTGCCAGTAGCCGTGTGACAGGGAGCGCCGGGGAGCTGTTTTTT
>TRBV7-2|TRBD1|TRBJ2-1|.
CASSLTGTGGNEQFF
TGTGCCAGCAGCCTAACCGGGACAGGAGGAAATGAGCAGTTCTTC
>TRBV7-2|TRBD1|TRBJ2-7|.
CASSLEGRGYNEQYF
TGTGCCAGCAGTCTAGAGGGCAGGGGGTATAACGAGCAGTACTTC
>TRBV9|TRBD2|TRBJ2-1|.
CASSVEVGGASEQFF
TGTGCCAGCAGCGTAGAGGTCGGGGGGGCTAGTGAGCAGTTCTTC
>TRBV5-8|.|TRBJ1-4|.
CASSLKQGREKLFF
TGTGCCAGCAGCTTGAAGCAGGGTAGGGAAAAACTGTTTTTT
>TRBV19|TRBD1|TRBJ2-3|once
CASSPRTGGTDTQYF
TGTGCCAGTAGTCCCCGGACAGGGGGCACAGATACGCAGTATTTT
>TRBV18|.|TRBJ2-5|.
CASSPPILGAQYF
TGTGCCAGCTCACCACCGATTTTGGGAGCCCAGTACTTC
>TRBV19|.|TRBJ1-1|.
CASTSGEAVGTEAFF
TGTGCCAGTACCTCGGGGGAAGCAGTGGGTACTGAAGCTTTCTTT
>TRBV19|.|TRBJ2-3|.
CASSIGRMGATDTQYF
TGTGCCAGTAGTATAGGCCGCATGGGGGCTACAGATACGCAGTATTTT
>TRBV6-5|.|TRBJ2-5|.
CASSAGIRKTQYF
TGTGCCAGCAGCGCGGGGATCAGAAAGACCCAGTACTTC
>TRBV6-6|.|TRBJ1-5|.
CASSTGWDNQPQHF
TGTGCCAGCAGTACAGGGTGGGACAATCAGCCCCAGCATTTT
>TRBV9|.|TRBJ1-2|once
CASSVKEAASNYGYTF
TGTGCCAGCAGCGTAAAAGAGGCAGCTAGTAACTATGGCTACACCTTC
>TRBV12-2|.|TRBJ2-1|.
CASRSRGTQYNEQFF
TGTGCAAGTCGTTCAAGGGGGACGCAGTACAATGAGCAGTTCTTC
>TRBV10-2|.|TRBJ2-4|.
CASTFPTGHKNIQYF
TGCGCCAGCACCTTCCCTACGGGACACAAAAACATTCAGTACTTC
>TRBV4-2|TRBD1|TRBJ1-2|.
CASSQVGQDYGYTF
TGTGCCAGCAGCCAAGTAGGACAGGACTATGGCTACACCTTC
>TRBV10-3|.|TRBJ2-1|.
CAISESSTSSKFF
TGTGCCATCAGTGAGTCGAGTACGTCTAGTAAGTTCTTC
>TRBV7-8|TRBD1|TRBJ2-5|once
CASSKQGLTTQYF
TGTGCCAGCAGCAAACAGGGGCTTACGACCCAGTACTTC
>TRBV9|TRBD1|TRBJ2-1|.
CASSPGQGAYNEQFF
TGTGCCAGCAGCCCCGGACAGGGGGCCTACAATGAGCAGTTCTTC
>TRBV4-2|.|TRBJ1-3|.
CASSQDQWDLAGNTIYF
TGTGCCAGCAGCCAAGATCAATGGGACTTAGCTGGAAACACCATATATTTT
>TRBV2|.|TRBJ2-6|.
CASSEALRFALTGANVLTF
TGTGCCAGCAGTGAAGCGCTTCGGTTTGCTCTAACTGGGGCCAACGTCCTGACTTTC
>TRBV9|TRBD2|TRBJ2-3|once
CASSVAARVGLAGGQDTQYF
TGTGCCAGCAGCGTAGCTGCCAGAGTAGGACTAGCGGGAGGGCAAGATACGCAGTATTTT
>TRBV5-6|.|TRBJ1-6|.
CASSRTGGPLHF
TGTGCCAGCAGCCGGACGGGGGGGCCCCTCCACTTT
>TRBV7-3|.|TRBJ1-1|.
CASSPRTGKEAFF
TGTGCCAGCAGCCCGCGCACAGGGAAAGAGGCTTTCTTT
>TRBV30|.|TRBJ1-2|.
CAWSVPLVRVNF
TGTGCCTGGAGTGTACCCTTAGTCCGGGTGAACTTC
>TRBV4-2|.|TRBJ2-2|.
CASRPFLGSRTGELFF
TGTGCCAGCAGACCTTTCCTTGGTTCGAGGACCGGGGAGCTGTTTTTT
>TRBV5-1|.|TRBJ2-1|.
CASSPGVAVNEQFF
TGCGCCAGCAGCCCCGGTGTCGCCGTCAATGAGCAGTTCTTC
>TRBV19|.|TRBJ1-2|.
CASSIRQGYGYTF
TGTGCCAGTAGTATACGTCAGGGCTATGGCTACACCTTC
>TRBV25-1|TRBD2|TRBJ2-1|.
CASSESDGGSYNEQFF
TGTGCCAGCAGTGAATCGGACGGGGGGTCCTACAATGAGCAGTTCTTC
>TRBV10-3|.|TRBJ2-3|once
CAISDPTGGGEGGTQYF
TGTGCCATCAGTGACCCGACAGGAGGGGGGGAGGGGGGTACGCAGTATTTT
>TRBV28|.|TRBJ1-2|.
CASSESGTPGYGYTF
TGTGCCAGCAGTGAATCCGGGACTCCCGGCTATGGCTACACCTTC
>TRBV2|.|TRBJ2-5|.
CASSEAFMGPQETQYF
TGTGCCAGCAGTGAAGCATTCATGGGGCCACAAGAGACCCAGTACTTC
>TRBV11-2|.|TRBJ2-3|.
CASTNADTQYF
TGTGCCAGCACCAACGCGGATACGCAGTATTTT
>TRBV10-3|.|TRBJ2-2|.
CAISDVGGNTGELFF
TGTGCCATCAGTGATGTTGGAGGGAACACCGGGGAGCTGTTTTTT
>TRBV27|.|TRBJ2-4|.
CASSRDTGKNIQYF
TGTGCCAGCAGCCGGGACACGGGCAAAAACATTCAGTACTTC
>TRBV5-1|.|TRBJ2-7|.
CASSLGGGRGTYEQYF
TGCGCCAGCAGCTTGGGTGGAGGCAGGGGAACCTACGAGCAGTACTTC
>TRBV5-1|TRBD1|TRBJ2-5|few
CASRSDRVETQYF
TGCGCCAGCAGATCTGACAGGGTGGAGACCCAGTACTTC
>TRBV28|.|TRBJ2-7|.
CASSSSYYEQYF
TGTGCCAGCAGTTCAAGTTACTACGAGCAGTACTTC